This record covers a single T cell receptor beta chain. Its antigen is not identified. These data come from a study of regulatory T cells in long-lasting Graves disease. At the level of the study: The study enrolled newly diagnosed Graves' patients on antithyroid drugs under 3 months.

Study outcomes and limitations: Preferential use of TRBV28, TRBJ1-2 and TRBJ2-5 was seen in persistent disease.

In building TCR beta libraries, iRepertoire HTBI primers were used together with Arm-PCR of CDR3 regions. TCRdb re-analysed the multiplex PCR reads in MiXCR, keeping a single row per CDR3 protein. The sample carries hundreds of thousands of distinct CDR3 sequences, roughly 13% recorded once. Specified time point: newly diagnosed GD, antithyroid drugs for less than 3 months. Generation of the TCR library employed RNA extracted from PBMCs. The CDR3 is made up of 14 amino acids. The V end lost 6 bases, the J end lost 9 bases, and 18 bases lay between the germline ends. These data also featured in a second study, about T cells in Graves' hyperthyroidism and ophthalmopathy. That work contributes: Diagnoses used clinical symptoms, serum thyroxine and TRAb, thyroid ultrasound and orbital computed tomography. Most clonotypes that expanded in the thyroid above 0.001 also showed up in blood.

This specimen consisted of peripheral blood mononuclear cells (PBMCs), obtained at new diagnosis, from a patient treated with antithyroid drugs. V is TRBV12-3 or TRBV12-4 and J is TRBJ2-1, with D possibly TRBD1 on 6 matching bases. The receptor was isolated from a man aged 25 to 40 with Graves disease. The CDR3 sequence is CASSRQDTLSEQFF. The CDR3 DNA reads as TGTGCCAGCAGCCGACAGGACACCCTGAGTGAGCAGTTCTTC.